The clone carrying this T cell receptor (beta chain) was picked up many times. What it recognizes is unknown. The sample is drawn from a study of T cells in Graves' hyperthyroidism and ophthalmopathy. Study-level points and caveats: Model-based prediction identified ophthalmopathy a median about 6.8 months prior to its onset.

The length of the CDR3 is 13 residues. Between the trimmed V and J ends, which lost 4 bases and 0 bases, there was a span of 8 bases. The V gene's germline CDR1 is SGHRS and CDR2 YFSETQ. Researchers amplified the TCR beta CDR3 regions from RNA transcripts. A first-round RT-PCR of the TCR CDR3 used the HTBI primer set. TCRdb re-called the multiplex PCR reads with MiXCR, one entry per CDR3 protein. Counted here are 240,000 or so distinct CDR3 sequences, 15% to 20% occurring once; the ten biggest clones make up less than 35%. The receptor was derived from a woman between 18 and 29 years old with Graves' ophthalmopathy. The chain has TRBV5-1 and TRBJ2-7; D gene ambiguous. Sequenced input: blood. CDR3 DNA: TGCGCCAGCAGCCTCATCAGCTCCTACGAGCAGTACTTC. Its translation: CASSLISSYEQYF.